This passage covers 9 T cell receptor beta chains from one sample sequenced in a study of blood T cell repertoires in COVID-19. The method was immunoSEQ multiplex PCR; TCRdb's version includes in-frame clones alone and lacks a portion of them. Among around 200,000 clones, around 83% were seen once, and the ten largest hold about 9%. Sequenced material: peripheral blood. Source of these receptors: a man aged 40-49 years with active or convalescent COVID-19.

The CDR3 protein is CASGRQVSYEQYF. The CDR3, as DNA: TGTGCCAGCGGAAGACAGGTCTCCTACGAGCAGTACTTC. The V gene is TRBV7-2, the J gene TRBJ2-7; perhaps TRBD1 as D (6 bases). V lost 8 bases, J lost 0 bases, and 11 bases lay in between. Germline V gene data show CDR1 as SGHTA and CDR2 as FQGNSA. This CDR3 comprises 13 residues.

The rearrangement joins TRBV6-5 to TRBJ1-6, with D perhaps matching TRBD1 (6 bases). Deletions cut 8 bases from V and 6 bases from J, with 17 bases between. CDR1 MNHEY and CDR2 SVGAGI come from the germline V gene. CDR3 length: 15 residues. For the CDR3, the DNA is TGTGCCAGCCGCCTGGGGGACATTGGTAATTCACCCCTCCACTTT. Translation: CASRLGDIGNSPLHF.

This clone appeared a few times. This chain uses TRBV5-8 with TRBJ1-5; no definite D call. In germline, CDR1 is SGHTS, CDR2 YDEGEE. Trimming pared 4 bases from V and 11 bases from J, leaving 10 bases between. The CDR3 has 11 residues. The CDR3 nucleotides read TGTGCCAGCAGCCCCGACTCGACCCAGCATTTT. Residues: CASSPDSTQHF.

The V gene is TRBV5-6, the J gene TRBJ2-2, with D possibly TRBD1 on 5 matching bases. V gave up 3 bases and J gave up 6 bases, with 12 bases separating them. CDR1 and CDR2 (germline): SGHDT, YYEEEE. This CDR3 region has 14 residues. The CDR3 DNA reads TGTGCCAGCAGCTGGGGCAGGGTTTCCGGGGAGCTGTTTTTT. Translating it yields CASSWGRVSGELFF.

In this sample, this clone turned up once. The chain employs TRBV6-1 and TRBJ1-1; the D gene is possibly TRBD1 (5 bases). The CDR3 loop spans 17 amino acids. CDR1 and CDR2 from the germline V gene are MNHNS and SASEGT. Trimming stripped 2 bases from V and 0 bases from J, with 16 bases between. The CDR3 bases are TGTGCCAGCAGTGAAAGCCGATGGCAGGGATTGAACACTGAAGCTTTCTTT. This encodes CASSESRWQGLNTEAFF.

The rearrangement joins TRBV19 to TRBJ1-2; D ambiguous. Per the germline V gene, CDR1 is LNHDA and CDR2 is SQIVND (reference sequence). This CDR3 contains 12 residues. V was trimmed by 5 bases and J by 7 bases, leaving 11 bases between them. The DNA of the CDR3 is TGTGCCAGTAGTCAAGACACTCCTGGCTACACCTTC. It translates to CASSQDTPGYTF.

This clone was detected a few times. Other DNA sequences in the same sample also yield this CDR3. The chain combines TRBV5-1 with TRBJ1-5; 7 bases are a match to TRBD1. Trimming cost V 1 base and J 4 bases; bases outside gene matches: 2. The germline gives CDR1 SGHRS, CDR2 YFSETQ. The CDR3 is 14 residues long. CDR3 bases: TGCGCCAGCAGCTTGACAGGGGATAATCAGCCCCAGCATTTT. This sequence encodes CASSLTGDNQPQHF.

This chain links TRBV10-2 with TRBJ1-1; possibly TRBD1 for D (5 bases). V was shortened by 0 bases and J by 8 bases, with 7 bases between the two germline ends. The CDR3 consists of 12 residues. Germline CDR1 and CDR2: WSHSY and SAAADI. The chain's CDR3 is CASSESAGEAFF. In DNA, the CDR3 is TGCGCCAGCAGTGAGTCGGCAGGGGAAGCTTTCTTT.

The V gene is TRBV7-2, the J gene TRBJ2-1; a possible D gene is TRBD1 (6 bases). CDR1 SGHTA and CDR2 FQGNSA come from the germline V gene. V was shortened by 1 base and J by 4 bases, with 14 bases between the two germline ends. This CDR3 contains 16 residues. The CDR3 loop is CASSLVGARVYNEQFF. The CDR3 nucleotides read TGTGCCAGCAGCTTAGTGGGGGCCAGAGTTTACAATGAGCAGTTCTTC.